This T cell receptor (beta chain) is drawn from a study of blood T cell repertoires in COVID-19. CDR3 length equals 15 residues. The ends were cut back, 4 bases at V and 7 bases at J, with 17 bases in the middle. Germline V lookup: CDR1 LGHDT, CDR2 YNNKEL (reference sequence). Original processing methods: By means of reference gene primer amplification, nucleated cell counts were estimated. Assay: immunoSEQ multiplex PCR; the TCRdb copy retains only in-frame clones and omits some. That table gives V, J and clone size, and the DNA gave D and trimming. The table shows about 120,000 clones, with about 86% occurring only once.

The TCR sequence derives from a woman between 50 and 59 years old with acute or convalescent COVID-19. Source material: peripheral blood. The rearrangement links TRBV3-1 (or the pseudogene TRBV3-2) to TRBJ1-5; the D gene is possibly TRBD1 (6 bases). The CDR3 here is CASSLGTGSEQPQHF. CDR3 sequence (DNA): TGTGCCAGCAGCCTCGGCACAGGGTCGGAGCAGCCCCAGCATTTT.